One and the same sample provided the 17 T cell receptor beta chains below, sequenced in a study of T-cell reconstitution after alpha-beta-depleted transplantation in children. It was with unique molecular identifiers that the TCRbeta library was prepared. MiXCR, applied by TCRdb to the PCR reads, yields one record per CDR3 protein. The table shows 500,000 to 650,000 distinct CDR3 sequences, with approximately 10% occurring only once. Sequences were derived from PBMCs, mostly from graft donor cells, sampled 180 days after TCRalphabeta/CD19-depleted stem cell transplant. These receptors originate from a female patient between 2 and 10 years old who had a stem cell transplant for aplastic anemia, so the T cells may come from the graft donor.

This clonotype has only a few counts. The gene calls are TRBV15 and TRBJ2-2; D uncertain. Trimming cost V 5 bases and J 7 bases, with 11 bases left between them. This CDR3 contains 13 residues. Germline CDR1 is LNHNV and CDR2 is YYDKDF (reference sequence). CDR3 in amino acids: CATSGERVGELFF. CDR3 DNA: TGTGCCACCAGCGGTGAGCGCGTCGGGGAGCTGTTTTTT.

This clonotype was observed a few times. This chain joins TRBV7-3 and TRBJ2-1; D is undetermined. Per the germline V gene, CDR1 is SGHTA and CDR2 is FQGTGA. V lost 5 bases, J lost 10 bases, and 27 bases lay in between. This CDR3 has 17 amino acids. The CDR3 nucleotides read TGTGCCAGCAGCCCTAAAGTCTCGAATATCCGCCAAGGAGAGCAGTTCTTC. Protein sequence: CASSPKVSNIRQGEQFF.

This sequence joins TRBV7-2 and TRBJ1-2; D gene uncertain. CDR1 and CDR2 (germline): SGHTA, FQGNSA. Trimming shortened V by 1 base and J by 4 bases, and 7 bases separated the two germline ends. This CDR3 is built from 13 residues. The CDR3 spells CASSLESTYGYTF. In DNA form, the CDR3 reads TGTGCCAGCAGCTTAGAATCTACCTATGGCTACACCTTC.

Here the CDR3 DNA reads TGTGCCACCAGCAGAGATGGGTCTAGCAACTACGAGCAGTACTTC. Its protein product is CATSRDGSSNYEQYF. This chain uses TRBV15 with TRBJ2-7, with D tentatively TRBD2 (5 bases). Germline V lookup: CDR1 LNHNV, CDR2 YYDKDF (reference sequence). This CDR3 contains 15 residues. The V end was cut by 0 bases, the J end by 3 bases, with 12 bases between. Variable domain in full (rest from reference TRBV15 and TRBJ2-7): DAMVIQNPRYQVTQFGKPVTLSCSQTLNHNVMYWYQQKSSQAPKLLFHYYDKDFNNEADTPDNFQSRRPNTSFCFLDIRSPGLGDTAMYLCATSRDGSSNYEQYFGPGTRLTVT.

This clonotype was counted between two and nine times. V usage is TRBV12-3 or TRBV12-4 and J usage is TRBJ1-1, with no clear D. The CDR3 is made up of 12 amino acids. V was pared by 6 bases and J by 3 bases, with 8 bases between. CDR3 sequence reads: CASSLLDTEAFF. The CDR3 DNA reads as TGTGCCAGCAGCCTACTGGACACTGAAGCTTTCTTT.

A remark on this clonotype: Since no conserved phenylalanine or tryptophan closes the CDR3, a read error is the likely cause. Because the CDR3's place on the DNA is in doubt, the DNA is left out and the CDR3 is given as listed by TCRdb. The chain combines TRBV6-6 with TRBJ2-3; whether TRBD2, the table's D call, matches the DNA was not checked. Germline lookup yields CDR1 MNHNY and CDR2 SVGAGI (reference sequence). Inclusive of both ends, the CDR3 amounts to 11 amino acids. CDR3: CASSEGTSGSV.

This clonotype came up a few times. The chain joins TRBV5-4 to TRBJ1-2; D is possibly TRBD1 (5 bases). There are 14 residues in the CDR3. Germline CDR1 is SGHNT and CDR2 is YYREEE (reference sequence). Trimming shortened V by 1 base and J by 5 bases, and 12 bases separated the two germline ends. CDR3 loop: CASSLQLQVYGYTF. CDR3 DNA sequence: TGTGCCAGCAGCTTGCAACTACAGGTTTATGGCTACACCTTC.

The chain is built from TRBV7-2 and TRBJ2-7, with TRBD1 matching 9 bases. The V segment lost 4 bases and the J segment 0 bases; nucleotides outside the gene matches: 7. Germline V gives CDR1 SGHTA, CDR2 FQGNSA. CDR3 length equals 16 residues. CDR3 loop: CASSSFRDRASYEQYF. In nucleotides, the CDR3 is TGTGCCAGCAGCTCCTTCCGGGACAGGGCCTCCTACGAGCAGTACTTC.

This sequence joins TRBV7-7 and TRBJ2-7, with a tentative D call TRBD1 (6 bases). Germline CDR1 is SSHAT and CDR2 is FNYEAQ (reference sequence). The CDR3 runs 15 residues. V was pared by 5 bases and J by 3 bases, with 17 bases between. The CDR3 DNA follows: TGTGCCAGCAGCCCCCCCAGGGGTAAAAACTACGAGCAGTACTTC. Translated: CASSPPRGKNYEQYF. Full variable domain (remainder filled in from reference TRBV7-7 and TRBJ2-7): GAGVSQSPRYKVTKRGQDVTLRCDPISSHATLYWYQQALGQGPEFLTYFNYEAQPDKSGLPSDRFSAERPEGSISTLTIQRTEQRDSAMYRCASSPPRGKNYEQYFGPGTRLTVT.

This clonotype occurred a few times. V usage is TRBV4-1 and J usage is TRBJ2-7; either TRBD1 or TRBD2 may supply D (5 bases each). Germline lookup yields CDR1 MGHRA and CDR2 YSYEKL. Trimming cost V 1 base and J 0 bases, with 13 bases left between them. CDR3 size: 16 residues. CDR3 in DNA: TGCGCCAGCAGCCAAGGCCGGGACGGTACCTCCTACGAGCAGTACGTC. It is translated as CASSQGRDGTSYEQYV.

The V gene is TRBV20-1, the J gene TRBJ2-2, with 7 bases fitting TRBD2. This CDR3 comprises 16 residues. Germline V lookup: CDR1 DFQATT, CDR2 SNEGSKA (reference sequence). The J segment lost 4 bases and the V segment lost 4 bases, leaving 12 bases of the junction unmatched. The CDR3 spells CSANHPAGITTGELFF. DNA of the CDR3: TGCAGTGCTAATCACCCAGCGGGGATAACCACCGGGGAGCTGTTTTTT.

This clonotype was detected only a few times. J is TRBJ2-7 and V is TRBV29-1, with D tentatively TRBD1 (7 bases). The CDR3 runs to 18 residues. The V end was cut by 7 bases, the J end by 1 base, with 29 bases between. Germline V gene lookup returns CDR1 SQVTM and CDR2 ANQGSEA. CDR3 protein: CSALDRGKGRGTSYEQYF. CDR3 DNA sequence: TGCAGCGCCCTCGACCGGGGGAAGGGCAGGGGGACTTCCTACGAGCAGTACTTC.

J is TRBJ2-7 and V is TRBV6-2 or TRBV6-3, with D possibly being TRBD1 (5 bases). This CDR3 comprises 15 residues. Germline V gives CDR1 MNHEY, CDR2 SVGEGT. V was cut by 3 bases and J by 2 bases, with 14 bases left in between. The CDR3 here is CASSYGQGFPYEQYV. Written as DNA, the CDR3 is TGTGCCAGCAGTTATGGCCAGGGATTTCCCTACGAGCAGTACGTC.

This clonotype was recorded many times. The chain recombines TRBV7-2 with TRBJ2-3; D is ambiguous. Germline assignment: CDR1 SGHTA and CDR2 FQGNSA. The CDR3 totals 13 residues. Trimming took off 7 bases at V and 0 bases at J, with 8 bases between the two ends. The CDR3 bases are TGTGCCAGCACGTCATCTAGCACAGATACGCAGTATTTT. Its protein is CASTSSSTDTQYF.

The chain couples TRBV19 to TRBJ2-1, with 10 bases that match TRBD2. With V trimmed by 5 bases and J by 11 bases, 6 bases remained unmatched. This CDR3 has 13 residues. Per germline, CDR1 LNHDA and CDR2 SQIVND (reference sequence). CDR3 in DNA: TGTGCCAGTAGTCCTAGCGGGAGAACTAAGCAGTTCTTC. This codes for CASSPSGRTKQFF.

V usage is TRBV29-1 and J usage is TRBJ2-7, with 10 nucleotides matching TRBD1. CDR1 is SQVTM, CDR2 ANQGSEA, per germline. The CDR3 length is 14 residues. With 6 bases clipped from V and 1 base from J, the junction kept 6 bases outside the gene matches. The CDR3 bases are TGCAGCGTCATGGGACAGGGGACTTCCTACGAGCAGTACTTC. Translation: CSVMGQGTSYEQYF.

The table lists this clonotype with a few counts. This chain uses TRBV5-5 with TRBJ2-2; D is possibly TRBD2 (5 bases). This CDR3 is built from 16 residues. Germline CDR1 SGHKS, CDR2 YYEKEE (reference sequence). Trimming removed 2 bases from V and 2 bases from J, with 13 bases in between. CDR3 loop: CASSLEGRPNTGELFF. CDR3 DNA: TGTGCCAGCAGCTTAGAGGGCAGGCCTAACACCGGGGAGCTGTTTTTT.